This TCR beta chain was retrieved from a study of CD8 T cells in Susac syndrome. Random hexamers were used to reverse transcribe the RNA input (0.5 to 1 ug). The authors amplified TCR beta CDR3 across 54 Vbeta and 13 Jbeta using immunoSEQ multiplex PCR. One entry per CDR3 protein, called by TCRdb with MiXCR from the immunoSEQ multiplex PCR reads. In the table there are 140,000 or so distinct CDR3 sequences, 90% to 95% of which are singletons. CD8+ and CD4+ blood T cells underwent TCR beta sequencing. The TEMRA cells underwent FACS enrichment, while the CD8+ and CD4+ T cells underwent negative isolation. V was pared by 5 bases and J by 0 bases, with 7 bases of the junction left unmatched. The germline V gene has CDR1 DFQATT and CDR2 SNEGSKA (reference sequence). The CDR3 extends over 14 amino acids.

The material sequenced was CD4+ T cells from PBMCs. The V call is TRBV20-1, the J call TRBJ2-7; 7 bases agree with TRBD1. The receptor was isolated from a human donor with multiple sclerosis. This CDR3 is CSAHRGSSSYEQYF. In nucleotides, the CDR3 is TGCAGTGCTCACAGGGGCTCGAGCTCCTACGAGCAGTACTTC.